This T cell receptor beta chain was sequenced in a study of OX40 agonist ivuxolimab in advanced cancers. For the study at large: Treatment of patients was with ivuxolimab, an agonistic anti-OX40 (CD134) antibody. Partial responses occurred in Three dose-escalation patients, one with hepatocellular carcinoma and two with cutaneous melanoma.

A word on this clone: What it binds is not known.

CDR1 is SGHVS, CDR2 FQNEAQ, per germline. The trim removed 5 bases at V and 2 bases at J, leaving 15 bases unmatched. This CDR3 is 19 amino acids long. The study, taken as a whole, reports: A proportion of nonresponders additionally exhibited low normalized T-cell clonal expansion.

The repertoire was sequenced with immunoSEQ multiplex PCR; TCRdb's copy has only in-frame clones and lacks some. The repertoire includes about 62,000 clones, 88% of them detected once, and around 5.1% sits in the top ten. The clonotype originates from an adult with an advanced solid tumor such as melanoma, head and neck, liver or kidney cancer. The specimen was CD4+ or CD8+ T cells sorted from blood, collected in a trial of the OX40 agonist ivuxolimab. This sequence joins TRBV7-8 and TRBJ2-5; 12 bases line up with TRBD2. CDR3 amino acids: CASSHRYLTLAGGQETQYF. In DNA form, the CDR3 reads TGTGCCAGCAGCCACCGATATTTAACCCTAGCGGGGGGGCAAGAGACCCAGTACTTC.